A selection of T cell receptor beta chains follows, all from one sample in a study of identifying expanded T cells in peripheral blood. The method was immunoSEQ multiplex PCR; TCRdb's version includes in-frame clones alone and lacks a portion of them. The sample shows tens of thousands of clones, about four fifths of them seen only once. The sample comprised blood. The receptor source for this set is a person between 18 and 75 years old in good health. CDR3s include the opening cysteine and the closing phenylalanine or tryptophan. A D gene is named only where the DNA matches it firmly. A row's size may be missing; if present it is once, few, many or a size class.

>TRBD1|TRBV5-5|.|TRBJ1-5
CATGTGMEDQPQHF
TGTGCCACCGGGACAGGGATGGAGGATCAGCCCCAGCATTTT
>.|TRBV6-1|.|TRBJ1-2
CASSDTYYGYTF
TGTGCCAGCAGTGATACTTACTATGGCTACACCTTC
>.|TRBV11-2|.|TRBJ2-3
CASSQGEGAGDTQYF
TGTGCCAGCAGCCAAGGAGAGGGGGCGGGGGATACGCAGTATTTT
>.|TRBV15|.|TRBJ2-5
CATSARKSGETQYF
TGTGCCACCAGCGCCCGGAAGAGTGGGGAGACCCAGTACTTC
>TRBD2|TRBV7-2|once|TRBJ2-5
CASSGRRTSGVQETQYF
TGTGCCAGCAGCGGTAGGCGGACTAGCGGGGTCCAAGAGACCCAGTACTTC
>TRBD1|TRBV2|once|TRBJ1-1
CASSTGGSVEAFF
TGTGCCAGTTCGACAGGGGGCTCGGTTGAAGCTTTCTTT
>.|TRBV9|.|TRBJ2-6
CASSVVHKGAGANVLTF
TGTGCCAGCAGCGTAGTTCACAAAGGGGCTGGGGCCAACGTCCTGACTTTC
>.|TRBV7-2|.|TRBJ1-1
CASSSHGGLGTEAFF
TGTGCCAGCAGCTCGCACGGAGGGCTCGGCACTGAAGCTTTCTTT
>.|TRBV7-2|.|TRBJ1-2
CASSPFRDGYTF
TGTGCCAGCAGCCCCTTTAGGGATGGCTACACCTTC
>TRBD1|TRBV5-4|.|TRBJ2-5
CASSLGDRRQGETQYF
TGTGCCAGCAGCTTGGGGGACAGGCGCCAAGGAGAGACCCAGTACTTC
>TRBD1|TRBV6-4|once|TRBJ2-2
CASRGTGANTGELFF
TGTGCCAGCAGAGGGACAGGTGCTAACACCGGGGAGCTGTTTTTT
>.|TRBV28|.|TRBJ2-3
CASSLGGTTDTQYF
TGTGCCAGCAGTTTAGGCGGGACCACAGATACGCAGTATTTT
>.|TRBV7-6|.|TRBJ1-2
CASRPVGTDGYTF
TGTGCCAGTCGCCCGGTAGGGACCGATGGCTACACCTTC
>.|TRBV5-6|.|TRBJ2-3
CASSAWTVGTDTQYF
TGTGCCAGCAGCGCCTGGACAGTAGGCACAGATACGCAGTATTTT
>.|TRBV5-4|once|TRBJ2-7
CASSMGGFGYEQYF
TGTGCCAGCAGCATGGGTGGGTTTGGCTACGAGCAGTACTTC
>.|TRBV7-2|.|TRBJ1-1
CASSLVAGWNTEAFF
TGTGCCAGCAGCTTAGTTGCAGGTTGGAACACTGAAGCTTTCTTT
>.|TRBV25-1|.|TRBJ1-4
CASSESGHLFF
TGTGCCAGCAGTGAATCGGGGCACCTGTTTTTT
>TRBD2|TRBV5-8|.|TRBJ2-3
CASSLHGLAGADTQYF
TGTGCCAGCAGCTTGCACGGACTAGCGGGAGCTGATACGCAGTATTTT
>TRBD1|TRBV6-6|.|TRBJ2-2
CASKQGVGGAGELFF
TGTGCCAGCAAGCAGGGGGTTGGCGGTGCCGGGGAGCTGTTTTTT
>.|TRBV19|.|TRBJ1-5
CASSIGSDYQPQHF
TGTGCCAGTAGTATAGGGTCAGATTATCAGCCCCAGCATTTT
>.|TRBV6-6|.|TRBJ1-1
CASSYSQNTEAFF
TGTGCCAGCAGTTACTCACAGAACACTGAAGCTTTCTTT
>TRBD1|TRBV29-1|.|TRBJ1-1
CSVRIIQGRSEAFF
TGCAGCGTCCGCATTATACAGGGGAGGTCTGAAGCTTTCTTT
>.|TRBV19|once|TRBJ2-1
CASTLVAGLFNEQFF
TGTGCCAGTACACTTGTTGCGGGACTTTTTAATGAGCAGTTCTTC
>.|TRBV30|.|TRBJ1-2
CAWSVPSSGYTF
TGTGCCTGGAGTGTACCATCAAGTGGCTACACCTTC
>.|TRBV19|once|TRBJ1-5
CASSIARGAGNQPQHF
TGTGCCAGTAGTATTGCTAGGGGGGCGGGCAATCAGCCCCAGCATTTT
>.|TRBV25-1|.|TRBJ1-3
CASSTGVGNTIYF
TGTGCCAGCAGTACGGGGGTCGGAAACACCATATATTTT
>TRBD1|TRBV2|once|TRBJ2-7
CASSTYRTGTYVQYF
TGTGCCAGCAGCACCTATAGGACAGGAACCTACGTGCAGTACTTC
>TRBD1|TRBV19|few|TRBJ1-5
CASRAGQHSNQPQHF
TGTGCCAGTCGGGCGGGACAGCATTCCAATCAGCCCCAGCATTTT
>TRBD2|TRBV7-2|.|TRBJ2-3
CAEHSGVTDTQYF
TGTGCGGAACACAGCGGGGTCACAGATACGCAGTATTTT
>TRBD2|TRBV6-5|.|TRBJ2-2
CASSPSGRPRGELFF
TGTGCCAGCAGTCCTAGCGGGAGGCCCCGCGGGGAGCTGTTTTTT
>.|TRBV19|.|TRBJ2-1
CASSITRTGADNEQFF
TGTGCCAGTAGTATCACCCGGACGGGAGCGGACAATGAGCAGTTCTTC
>TRBD2|TRBV7-6|.|TRBJ2-1
CASSPGGSYNEQFF
TGTGCCAGCAGCCCCGGGGGGTCCTACAATGAGCAGTTCTTC
>.|TRBV7-9|.|TRBJ2-7
CASSSTGSNPYEQYF
TGTGCCAGCAGCTCTACCGGGTCAAATCCCTACGAGCAGTACTTC
>.|TRBV5-4|.|TRBJ2-1
CASSLGRAYNEQFF
TGTGCCAGCAGCTTGGGTCGGGCCTACAATGAGCAGTTCTTC
>.|TRBV6-4|.|TRBJ2-3
CASRDGGDTQYF
TGTGCCAGCAGGGACGGGGGAGATACGCAGTATTTT
>.|TRBV19|.|TRBJ2-7
CASRPDGSSYEQYF
TGTGCCAGTAGGCCAGACGGGAGCTCCTACGAGCAGTACTTC
>TRBD1|TRBV5-4|.|TRBJ2-2
CASSSGQEKDGELFF
TGTGCCAGCAGCTCGGGACAGGAAAAGGACGGGGAGCTGTTTTTT
>.|TRBV6-5|.|TRBJ2-7
CASSPLLGTQYF
TGTGCCAGCAGCCCACTCCTCGGGACTCAGTACTTC
>.|TRBV19|.|TRBJ2-1
CASSISINNEQFF
TGTGCCAGTAGTATTTCCATCAACAATGAGCAGTTCTTC
>.|TRBV2|.|TRBJ1-5
CASSEAYSNQPQHF
TGTGCCAGCAGTGAAGCATATAGCAATCAGCCCCAGCATTTT
>TRBD1|TRBV29-1|.|TRBJ1-1
CSYREDRGRGNTEAFF
TGCAGCTACCGGGAGGACAGGGGACGGGGGAACACTGAAGCTTTCTTT
>TRBD1|TRBV29-1|once|TRBJ2-2
CSVEGGTGVRSGELFF
TGCAGCGTTGAAGGGGGGACAGGGGTCAGATCCGGGGAGCTGTTTTTT
>.|TRBV9|.|TRBJ2-2
CASTLKETGELFF
TGTGCCAGCACCCTTAAGGAAACCGGGGAGCTGTTTTTT